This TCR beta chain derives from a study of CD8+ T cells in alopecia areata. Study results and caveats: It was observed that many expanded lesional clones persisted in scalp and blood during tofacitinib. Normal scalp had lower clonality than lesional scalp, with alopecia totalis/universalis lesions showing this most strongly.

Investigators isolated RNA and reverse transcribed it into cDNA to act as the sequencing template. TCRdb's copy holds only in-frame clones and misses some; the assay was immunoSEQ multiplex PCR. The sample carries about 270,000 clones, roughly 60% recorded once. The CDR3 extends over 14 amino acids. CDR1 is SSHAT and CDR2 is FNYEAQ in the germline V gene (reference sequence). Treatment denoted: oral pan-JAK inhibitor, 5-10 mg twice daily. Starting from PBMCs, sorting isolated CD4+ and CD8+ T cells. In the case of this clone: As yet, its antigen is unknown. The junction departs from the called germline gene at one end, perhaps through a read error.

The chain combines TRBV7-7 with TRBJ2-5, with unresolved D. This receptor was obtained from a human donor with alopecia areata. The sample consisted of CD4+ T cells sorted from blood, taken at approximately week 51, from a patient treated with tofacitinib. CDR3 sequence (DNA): TGTGCTAGCAGCTTAGATTACAATCAAGAGACCCAGTACTTC. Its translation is CASSLDYNQETQYF.